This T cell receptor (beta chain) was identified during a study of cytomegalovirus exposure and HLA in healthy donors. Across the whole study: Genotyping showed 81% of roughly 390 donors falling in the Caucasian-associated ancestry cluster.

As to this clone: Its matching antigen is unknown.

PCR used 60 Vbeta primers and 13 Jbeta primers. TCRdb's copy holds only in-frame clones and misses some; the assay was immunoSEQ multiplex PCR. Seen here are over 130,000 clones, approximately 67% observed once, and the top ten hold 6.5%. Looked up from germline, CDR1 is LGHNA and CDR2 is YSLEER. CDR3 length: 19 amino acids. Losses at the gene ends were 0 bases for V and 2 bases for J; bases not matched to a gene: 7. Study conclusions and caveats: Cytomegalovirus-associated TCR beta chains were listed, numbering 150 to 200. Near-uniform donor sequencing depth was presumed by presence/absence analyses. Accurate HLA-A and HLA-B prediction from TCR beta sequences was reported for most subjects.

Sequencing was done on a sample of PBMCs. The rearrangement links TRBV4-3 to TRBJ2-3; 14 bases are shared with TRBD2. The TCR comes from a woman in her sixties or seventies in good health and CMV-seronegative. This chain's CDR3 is CASSQDRLAGGVFTDTQYF. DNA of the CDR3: TGCGCCAGCAGCCAAGATAGACTAGCGGGGGGGGTCTTCACAGATACGCAGTATTTT.